This TCR beta chain comes out of a study of blood T cell repertoires in COVID-19. This clone appeared a few times. Method: immunoSEQ multiplex PCR; TCRdb's copy keeps in-frame clones and lacks some. The sample holds about 300,000 clones; roughly 87% are singletons and the top ten take 2% to 3%. Sequencing used peripheral blood. This receptor was identified in a man in his late teens or twenties with active or convalescent COVID-19.

The CDR3 coding sequence is TGTGCCACCAGTGACTTGGCGTCAGATACGCAGTATTTT. Translation: CATSDLASDTQYF. The chain combines TRBV24-1 with TRBJ2-3; D unclear. Germline V gene sequence: CDR1 KGHDR, CDR2 SFDVKD. The CDR3 covers 13 residues. Trimming took 4 bases from V and 4 from J, leaving 8 bases between them.